Sequencing of this TCR beta chain was carried out in a study of cytomegalovirus exposure and HLA in healthy donors. PCR involved 60 Vbeta and 13 Jbeta primers. Generated by immunoSEQ multiplex PCR, the TCRdb table keeps only in-frame clones and is missing some. The sample shows around 140,000 clones, almost 85% of them seen only once. Germline CDR1 and CDR2: KGHSY and FQNENV. The CDR3 is 15 residues long. Deletions cut 6 bases from V and 5 bases from J, with 17 bases between. The sequence was obtained from a man aged 25-40 years in good health and CMV-seropositive. The specimen sequenced was PBMCs. The rearrangement joins TRBV16 to TRBJ2-1; D is unclear. CDR3 protein: CASSLTGYPDNEQFF. The CDR3 DNA reads as TGTGCCAGCAGTCTTACGGGTTACCCAGACAATGAGCAGTTCTTC.